A single sample gave rise to the 25 T cell receptor beta chains below, sequenced in a study of early T cells in non-severe SARS-CoV-2 infection. TCRdb reprocessed the 5' RACE reads with MiXCR, giving one entry per CDR3 protein. The sample consists of around 60,000 distinct CDR3 sequences, 9.5% to 15% of them appearing once. Sequences were obtained from whole blood. The receptors derive from an adult who was a healthcare worker with PCR-confirmed SARS-CoV-2 infection or an uninfected control (not recorded which).

This clonotype was picked up a small number of times. This rearrangement joins TRBV18 to TRBJ1-5, with a weak D call TRBD1 (6 bases). The ends were cut back, 3 bases at V and 5 bases at J, with 11 bases in the middle. The CDR3 is made up of 14 amino acids. Germline V CDR1 and CDR2: KGHSH, LQKENI. The CDR3 is CASSPQGGDQPQHF. The CDR3 region has the DNA TGTGCCAGCTCACCTCAAGGGGGTGATCAGCCCCAGCATTTT.

This clonotype was counted ten times or more. V usage is TRBV10-3 and J usage is TRBJ2-7; TRBD1 aligns across 9 bases. The germline CDR1 and CDR2 sequences are ENHRY and SYGVKD. J was trimmed by 3 bases and V by 2 bases; bases with no gene match: 2. This CDR3 spans 14 amino acids. CDR3 region: CAISERGQGYEQYF. The DNA for the CDR3 is TGTGCCATCAGTGAGCGGGGACAGGGCTACGAGCAGTACTTC.

This clonotype occurred many times. This chain joins TRBV2 and TRBJ1-3; D gene uncertain. The CDR3 covers 15 residues. Trimming took off 3 bases at V and 4 bases at J, with 13 bases between the two ends. Germline V gene data show CDR1 as SNHLY and CDR2 as FYNNEI. CDR3 sequence reads: CASSENEANGNTIYF. The CDR3 nucleotides read TGTGCCAGCAGTGAGAACGAGGCGAACGGAAACACCATATATTTT.

The chain links TRBV4-2 to TRBJ1-4; D uncertain. The CDR3 sequence is 17 residues long. The ends were cut back, 0 bases at V and 3 bases at J, with 14 bases in the middle. The V gene's germline CDR1 is LGHNA and CDR2 YNFKEQ. The CDR3 here is CASSQESQVWANEKLFF. The CDR3 DNA reads TGTGCCAGCAGCCAAGAAAGTCAGGTGTGGGCTAATGAAAAACTGTTTTTT.

This rearrangement joins TRBV29-1 to TRBJ1-3, with D perhaps TRBD1 (6 bases). CDR3 size: 14 residues. V was shortened by 6 bases and J by 0 bases, with 12 bases between the two germline ends. From germline, CDR1 is SQVTM and CDR2 ANQGSEA. CDR3 sequence (DNA): TGCAGCGTCCTGGGACACATCTCTGGAAACACCATATATTTT. Residues: CSVLGHISGNTIYF.

This clonotype was picked up a small number of times. This chain connects TRBV29-1 to TRBJ2-7; possibly TRBD2 for D (5 bases). The germline V gene encodes CDR1 SQVTM and CDR2 ANQGSEA. The V end lost 1 base, the J end lost 7 bases, and 17 bases lay between the germline ends. The CDR3 sequence is 14 residues long. CDR3 sequence: CSVEALPIRGEQYF. The CDR3 region has the DNA TGCAGCGTTGAAGCCTTACCGATACGGGGAGAGCAGTACTTC.

The chain has TRBV25-1 and TRBJ1-6; possible D gene TRBD1, 5 bases. The V end lost 1 base, the J end lost 0 bases, and 7 bases lay between the germline ends. Germline V gives CDR1 MGHDK, CDR2 SYGVNS. The CDR3 runs 16 residues. The CDR3 nucleotides read TGTGCCAGCAGTGAATCTGACAGCTCCTATAATTCACCCCTCCACTTT. This sequence encodes CASSESDSSYNSPLHF.

The CDR3 coding sequence is TGTGCCAGCAGTTTAGGGGGGTGGATATTGGAGGCTTTCTTT. Amino acid sequence: CASSLGGWILEAFF. The genes are TRBV28 and TRBJ1-1, with D possibly matching TRBD1 (5 bases). Trimming took 2 bases from V and 11 from J, leaving 18 bases between them. This CDR3 is built from 14 residues. CDR1 and CDR2 from the germline V gene are MDHEN and SYDVKM.

This clonotype was observed many times. The chain joins TRBV7-6 to TRBJ1-1; 9 nucleotides line up with TRBD1. CDR3 length equals 15 residues. Unmatched junction bases numbered 4, after V lost 3 bases and J lost 2 bases. Germline V lookup: CDR1 SGHVS, CDR2 FNYEAQ. CDR3 coding DNA: TGTGCCAGCAGCTTCGGACAGGGGAGAAACACTGAAGCTTTCTTT. Its translation: CASSFGQGRNTEAFF.

The gene calls are TRBV7-2 and TRBJ1-1, with 11 nucleotides matching TRBD1. V trimming: 7 bases; J trimming: 4 bases; junction bases outside the gene matches: 5. The germline V gene has CDR1 SGHTA and CDR2 FQGNSA. This CDR3 spans 14 amino acids. The CDR3 loop is CASNTGTGGTEAFF. The CDR3 DNA sequence: TGTGCCAGCAACACCGGGACAGGGGGCACTGAAGCTTTCTTT.

This clonotype was recorded at least ten times. The chain carries TRBV7-3 and TRBJ2-6; D gene ambiguous. The CDR3 runs 16 residues. Germline V gives CDR1 SGHTA, CDR2 FQGTGA. Trimming stripped 5 bases from V and 0 bases from J, with 11 bases between. CDR3 residues: CASSPVPGSGANVLTF. The CDR3 DNA reads as TGTGCCAGCAGCCCGGTCCCGGGCTCTGGGGCCAACGTCCTGACTTTC.

Concerning this clonotype itself: A much bigger clone sits one base away, suggesting this may be a read error. The chain employs TRBV19 and TRBJ2-2, with D unresolved. This CDR3 spans 14 amino acids. The germline V gene encodes CDR1 LNHDA and CDR2 SQIVND (reference sequence). Between the trimmed V and J ends, which lost 5 bases and 3 bases, there was a span of 10 bases. The CDR3 protein is CASSWGRHTGELFF. For the CDR3, the DNA is TGTGCCAGTAGTTGGGGAAGGCACACCGGGGAGCTGTTTTTT.

This clonotype occurred many times. The chain employs TRBV7-8 and TRBJ2-1, with D perhaps matching TRBD2 (8 bases). Looked up from germline, CDR1 is SGHVS and CDR2 is FQNEAQ. The CDR3 loop spans 17 amino acids. Deletions cut 2 bases from V and 8 bases from J, with 22 bases between. This CDR3 is CASSLNRGLVGYDEQFF. DNA for the CDR3: TGTGCCAGCAGCTTAAACAGGGGACTAGTTGGATACGATGAGCAGTTCTTC.

V gene TRBV29-1 combines with J gene TRBJ2-7; TRBD1 matches at 9 bases. Trimming at V came to 7 bases and at J to 3 bases, leaving 10 bases not matched to a gene. CDR3 length: 14 residues. Looked up from germline, CDR1 is SQVTM and CDR2 is ANQGSEA. The CDR3 DNA is TGCAGCGCAAATTCCGGGACAGGGTTCTACGAGCAGTACTTC. Amino acids: CSANSGTGFYEQYF.

This clonotype was seen ten or more times. The gene calls are TRBV13 and TRBJ2-2, with a weak D call TRBD1 (6 bases). The V and J ends lost 4 bases and 2 bases respectively, with 11 bases between them. This CDR3 has 15 residues. Germline-derived CDR1 and CDR2 are PRHDT and FYEKMQ (reference sequence). CDR3 protein: CASSSMDRNTGELFF. The CDR3 DNA is TGTGCCAGCAGCTCCATGGACAGAAACACCGGGGAGCTGTTTTTT.

The V call is TRBV7-2, the J call TRBJ2-3; 12 bases are a match to TRBD2. The germline gives CDR1 SGHTA, CDR2 FQGNSA. CDR3 length equals 14 residues. J lost 6 bases, V lost 3 bases, and 1 base had no gene match. The CDR3: CASSLTSGSDTQYF. DNA for the CDR3: TGTGCCAGCAGCTTGACTAGCGGGAGTGATACGCAGTATTTT.

The genes are TRBV9 and TRBJ1-1, with D tentatively TRBD1 (5 bases). CDR3 length: 17 amino acids. CDR1 SGDLS and CDR2 YYNGEE come from the germline V gene. Trimming took 1 base from V and 2 from J, leaving 18 bases between them. The DNA of the CDR3 is TGTGCCAGCAGCGTACAACCCCGCCCGGGGCCTAACACTGAAGCTTTCTTT. This encodes CASSVQPRPGPNTEAFF.

The chain combines TRBV5-6 with TRBJ2-5; D unclear. The V gene's germline CDR1 is SGHDT and CDR2 YYEEEE. V lost 3 bases and J lost 5, with 8 bases in between. This CDR3 comprises 12 residues. CDR3 sequence reads: CASSYGPETQYF. The CDR3 DNA sequence: TGTGCCAGCAGCTATGGACCGGAGACCCAGTACTTC.

The rearrangement links TRBV21-1 to TRBJ2-3; no DNA check was done on the table's D call, TRBD1. TRBV21-1 is reported as a pseudogene. CDR3 length: 14 residues. The CDR3 is CASSTGQGPHTQYF. CDR3 sequence (DNA): TGTGCCAGCAGCACGGGACAGGGACCTCATACGCAGTATTTT.

The table lists this clonotype with a few counts. The genes are TRBV5-3 and TRBJ2-2, with unresolved D. TRBV5-3 counts as an open reading frame of uncertain function. V lost 0 bases and J lost 4, with 4 bases in between. The CDR3 spans 13 residues. The CDR3: CARSLAFTGELFF. In nucleotides, the CDR3 is TGTGCCAGAAGCTTGGCCTTCACCGGGGAGCTGTTTTTT.

There are many counts of this clonotype. This chain joins TRBV15 and TRBJ2-3; 12 bases map to TRBD2. CDR1 and CDR2 from the germline V gene are LNHNV and YYDKDF (reference sequence). CDR3 length: 17 residues. V trimming: 4 bases; J trimming: 5 bases; junction bases outside the gene matches: 10. The CDR3 reads CATSKATSGGTQDTQYF. The CDR3 nucleotides are TGTGCCACCAGCAAGGCAACTAGCGGGGGGACCCAAGATACGCAGTATTTT.

This clonotype was counted once. Being one base from a much bigger clone, this may be a read error. DNA for the CDR3: TGTGCCAGCAGTGCAGAGACACCGCTTAATTCACCCCTCCGCTTT. Its translation: CASSAETPLNSPLRF. The genes are TRBV6-1 and TRBJ1-6; D remains ambiguous. CDR1 is MNHNS and CDR2 is SASEGT in the germline V gene. This CDR3 region has 15 residues.

In this sample, this clonotype turned up a few times. The rearrangement joins TRBV11-3 to TRBJ1-1; 8 positions match TRBD1. Germline V gene lookup returns CDR1 SGHNT and CDR2 YENEEA. CDR3 length equals 14 residues. V lost 5 bases and J lost 4; bases outside the gene matches: 6. CDR3 in DNA: TGTGCCAGCAGCGGACAGGGAGAGGGCACTGAAGCTTTCTTT. Encoded protein: CASSGQGEGTEAFF.

At least ten counts were recorded for this clonotype. The chain recombines TRBV4-1 with TRBJ1-2; D is possibly TRBD1 (6 bases). This CDR3 has 13 amino acids. Between the trimmed V and J ends, which lost 5 bases and 7 bases, there was a span of 14 bases. Germline CDR1 MGHRA, CDR2 YSYEKL. The CDR3 bases are TGCGCCAGCAGCGCCGACAGGAGCGCTGGCTACACCTTC. It is translated as CASSADRSAGYTF.

The sample holds many counts of this clonotype. V and J are TRBV29-1 and TRBJ2-7, with D unclear. This CDR3 is built from 11 residues. V shed 5 bases and J shed 3 bases, with 8 bases lying between them. CDR1 SQVTM and CDR2 ANQGSEA come from the germline V gene. CDR3 region: CSVPWGYEQYF. The CDR3 nucleotides are TGCAGCGTTCCGTGGGGCTACGAGCAGTACTTC.